The T cell receptor (beta chain) described here comes from a study of T-cell reconstitution after alpha-beta-depleted transplantation in children. Germline V gene data show CDR1 as LNHDA and CDR2 as SQIVND (reference sequence). The junction had 14 bases not matched to a gene; V was cut back by 10 bases and J by 6 bases. This CDR3 is 15 amino acids long. The authors prepared the TCRbeta library with unique molecular identifiers. A single record per CDR3 protein comes from TCRdb applying MiXCR to the PCR reads. Seen here are roughly 350,000 distinct CDR3 sequences, over 9% observed once, and the top ten hold approximately 2.3%.

The chain employs TRBV19 and TRBJ2-1; 8 positions agree with TRBD2. Specimen: PBMCs from the stem cell graft donor, collected from the stem cell graft. The source is a human donor who donated a stem cell graft to a child with acute lymphoblastic leukemia. CDR3 amino acids: CATSVGTRGFNEQFF. The CDR3 bases are TGTGCCACCTCCGTCGGGACTAGAGGTTTCAATGAGCAGTTCTTC.